The 29 T cell receptor beta chains listed next were all sequenced from one sample in a study of blood T cells in healthy people across ages. Together with a sample-barcoded 5' primer, a J-beta primer mix was included in a second PCR lasting about 7 to 11 cycles. TCRdb reanalysed the 5' RACE reads using MiXCR and keeps one entry per CDR3 protein. The repertoire holds over 1,500,000 distinct CDR3 sequences, approximately 40% seen once, with 20% to 25% in the top ten. Material for sequencing was blood. The receptors here all came from a human donor in good health.

This clonotype was seen ten or more times. The chain links TRBV6-6 to TRBJ2-4; D not certain. V was trimmed by 0 bases and J by 0 bases, leaving 6 bases between them. The CDR3 is 15 residues long. Germline V gives CDR1 MNHNY, CDR2 SVGAGI (reference sequence). The CDR3, as DNA: TGTGCCAGCAGTTACTCTACCGCAGCCAAAAACATTCAGTACTTC. Protein: CASSYSTAAKNIQYF.

This clonotype was counted only a few times. The V and J genes are TRBV7-8 and TRBJ1-5; D is undetermined. CDR3 length: 14 amino acids. The germline V gene encodes CDR1 SGHVS and CDR2 FQNEAQ. V lost 4 bases to trimming and J lost 6 bases, with 13 bases between them. The CDR3 protein is CASSSRISGQPQHF. The DNA of the CDR3 is TGTGCCAGCAGCTCCCGCATATCGGGTCAGCCCCAGCATTTT. The whole variable domain, filled in from reference TRBV7-8 and TRBJ1-5, reads GAGVSQSPRYKVAKRGQDVALRCDPISGHVSLFWYQQALGQGPEFLTYFQNEAQLDKSGLPSDRFFAERPEGSVSTLKIQRTQQEDSAVYLCASSSRISGQPQHFGDGTRLSIL.

This clonotype was counted between two and nine times. V gene TRBV29-1 combines with J gene TRBJ1-5; 10 bases map to TRBD1. After removal of 7 bases from V and 2 bases from J, the junction contained 5 bases not matched to a gene. Germline V CDR1 and CDR2: SQVTM, ANQGSEA. CDR3 length: 14 amino acids. The DNA of the CDR3 is TGCAGCGCCGGGGGGACAGGGGGCAATCAGCCCCAGCATTTT. It is translated as CSAGGTGGNQPQHF.

The chain links TRBV5-1 to TRBJ2-1; 8 positions match TRBD1. The V gene end was trimmed by 4 bases and the J gene end by 8 bases; junction bases not matched to a gene: 8. The CDR3 is made up of 14 amino acids. From germline, CDR1 is SGHRS and CDR2 YFSETQ. CDR3 in amino acids: CASSRSGGNDEQFF. In DNA form, the CDR3 reads TGCGCCAGCAGCAGGTCAGGGGGCAACGATGAGCAGTTCTTC.

This chain links TRBV12-3 or TRBV12-4 with TRBJ1-5, with 7 positions matching TRBD1. The ends lost 7 bases at V and 4 bases at J; junction bases unmatched: 10. This CDR3 spans 15 amino acids. Written as DNA, the CDR3 is TGTGCCAGCAAACCGACAGGGTTTCGGAATCAGCCCCAGCATTTT. It specifies CASKPTGFRNQPQHF.

The sample holds a few counts of this clonotype. The chain is built from TRBV7-8 and TRBJ2-5, with 7 nucleotides matching TRBD1. Per germline, CDR1 SGHVS and CDR2 FQNEAQ. This CDR3 is 16 amino acids long. Germline trimming cut 6 bases from V and 3 bases from J; bases unmatched to any gene: 13. The CDR3, as DNA: TGTGCCAGCAGACGAGGACAGGCAAAGGGGAAAGAGACCCAGTACTTC. This gives the protein CASRRGQAKGKETQYF.

This clonotype was seen at least ten times. The V call is TRBV7-8, the J call TRBJ2-3; no clear D. The CDR3 has 13 amino acids. Trimming took 5 bases from V and 5 from J, leaving 11 bases between them. Looked up from germline, CDR1 is SGHVS and CDR2 is FQNEAQ. This chain's CDR3 is CASSPSPQDTQYF. Here the CDR3 DNA reads TGTGCCAGCAGCCCCAGCCCACAAGATACGCAGTATTTT.

V and J are TRBV6-6 and TRBJ1-1; possibly TRBD1 for D (5 bases). Trimming cost V 7 bases and J 4 bases, with 19 bases left between them. The CDR3 consists of 15 residues. Looked up from germline, CDR1 is MNHNY and CDR2 is SVGAGI (reference sequence). The DNA for the CDR3 is TGTGCCAGCATCACCCATTGGAAGAGGGGCACTGAAGCTTTCTTT. Protein product: CASITHWKRGTEAFF.

The chain couples TRBV6-2 or TRBV6-3 to TRBJ1-2, with a tentative D call TRBD1 (6 bases). The CDR3 covers 18 residues. The germline V gene encodes CDR1 MNHEY and CDR2 SVGEGT. The germline V and J ends were trimmed by 0 bases and 7 bases, with 24 bases remaining between them. The CDR3 reads CASSYSIYQGTFRFGYTF. CDR3 DNA sequence: TGTGCCAGCAGTTACTCGATATACCAGGGGACCTTTCGATTTGGCTACACCTTC.

To note about this clonotype: Possible read error: a much larger clone is one base away. This rearrangement joins TRBV10-3 to TRBJ2-3, with unresolved D. V shed 3 bases and J shed 2 bases, with 0 bases lying between them. CDR1 ENHRY and CDR2 SYGVKD come from the germline V gene. This CDR3 region has 11 residues. For the CDR3, the DNA is TGTGCCATCAGTGACACAGATACGCAGTATTTT. Translated: CAISDTDTQYF.

This clonotype was picked up a small number of times. Sequence at one end of the junction differs from germline and may be a read error. The rearrangement uses TRBV27 and TRBJ1-2; unclear D gene. The CDR3 is 17 residues long. Germline assignment: CDR1 MNHEY and CDR2 SMNVEV (reference sequence). DNA of the CDR3: TGTGCCAGCAGTCCGATCCTAAGCCTGGAAGCTAACTATGGTTACACCTTC. It translates to CASSPILSLEANYGYTF.

Only a few counts were recorded for this clonotype. This chain joins TRBV29-1 and TRBJ2-5; tentative D call: TRBD1 (5 bases). V was clipped by 6 bases and J by 1 base, with 6 bases between them. This CDR3 is 11 amino acids long. Germline CDR1 SQVTM, CDR2 ANQGSEA. CDR3: CSVRGQETQYF. The CDR3 DNA sequence: TGCAGCGTAAGGGGCCAAGAGACCCAGTACTTC. The variable domain in full, completed from reference TRBV29-1 and TRBJ2-5, reads SAVISQKPSRDICQRGTSLTIQCQVDSQVTMMFWYRQQPGQSLTLIATANQGSEATYESGFVIDKFPISRPNLTFSTLTVSNMSPEDSSIYLCSVRGQETQYFGPGTRLLVL.

This clonotype was recorded a few times. The chain links TRBV6-2 or TRBV6-3 to TRBJ1-5; a possible D gene is TRBD1 (6 bases). Germline V gene sequence: CDR1 MNHEY, CDR2 SVGEGT. V was pared by 8 bases and J by 3 bases, with 11 bases between. The length of the CDR3 is 13 residues. Here the CDR3 DNA reads TGTGCCAGCCTGGACAGACTCAATCAGCCCCAGCATTTT. Translating it yields CASLDRLNQPQHF.

The V gene is TRBV28, the J gene TRBJ2-1; no clear D gene. From germline, CDR1 is MDHEN and CDR2 SYDVKM. Trimming shortened V by 4 bases and J by 10 bases, and 17 bases separated the two germline ends. The CDR3 is 14 residues long. CDR3 loop: CASSSPGVFYEQFF. The DNA for the CDR3 is TGTGCCAGCAGTTCCCCTGGTGTTTTCTACGAGCAGTTCTTC.

V and J are TRBV5-8 and TRBJ2-7; maybe TRBD1 (6 bases). The CDR3 length is 15 residues. Trimming pared 1 base from V and 0 bases from J, leaving 11 bases between. CDR1 and CDR2 from the germline V gene are SGHTS and YDEGEE. CDR3 sequence: CASSLKGVNSYEQYF. The CDR3 DNA reads TGTGCCAGCAGCTTGAAGGGGGTGAACTCCTACGAGCAGTACTTC.

This clonotype has at least ten counts. The chain uses TRBV20-1 and TRBJ2-5; D may be TRBD2 (7 bases). The ends were cut back, 3 bases at V and 4 bases at J, with 24 bases in the middle. The CDR3 is 17 residues long. Germline-derived CDR1 and CDR2 are DFQATT and SNEGSKA (reference sequence). The CDR3 coding sequence is TGCAGTGCTAGGAAAGATCGGGGGCCACCGGGAGGAGAGACCCAGTACTTC. This gives the protein CSARKDRGPPGGETQYF.

This clonotype was seen a few times. The chain has TRBV9 and TRBJ1-2; no clear D. The CDR3 contains 13 residues. Germline V CDR1 and CDR2: SGDLS, YYNGEE. Between the trimmed V and J ends, which lost 3 bases and 5 bases, there was a span of 11 bases. The CDR3 is CASSAATSYGYTF. Here the CDR3 DNA reads TGTGCCAGCAGCGCTGCGACCAGTTATGGCTACACCTTC.

V gene TRBV7-9 combines with J gene TRBJ2-1; D unclear. Germline lookup yields CDR1 SEHNR and CDR2 FQNEAQ (reference sequence). This CDR3 is built from 16 residues. V lost 1 base, J lost 0 bases, and 10 bases lay in between. CDR3 residues: CASSLGLLSSYNEQFF. CDR3 in DNA: TGTGCCAGCAGCTTAGGATTGCTTAGCTCCTACAATGAGCAGTTCTTC.

In its sample, this clonotype was seen a few times. This chain connects TRBV20-1 to TRBJ2-5, with 15 positions matching TRBD2. This CDR3 comprises 17 residues. The V gene end was trimmed by 6 bases and the J gene end by 2 bases; junction bases not matched to a gene: 10. Germline V gives CDR1 DFQATT, CDR2 SNEGSKA (reference sequence). The CDR3 sequence is CSATDPGLAGGQETQYF. CDR3 nucleotides: TGCAGTGCCACCGACCCGGGACTAGCGGGGGGACAAGAGACCCAGTACTTC.

This clonotype came up a few times. This sequence joins TRBV19 and TRBJ1-1; 7 bases match TRBD1. Germline V gene data show CDR1 as LNHDA and CDR2 as SQIVND (reference sequence). This CDR3 is built from 14 residues. The V gene end was trimmed by 7 bases and the J gene end by 4 bases; junction bases not matched to a gene: 9. DNA of the CDR3: TGTGCCAGTAACAGGGGAAAGGTTGGCACTGAAGCTTTCTTT. As protein: CASNRGKVGTEAFF.

Worth noting for this clonotype: Germline is not matched at one junction end, which may reflect a read error. The chain recombines TRBV7-3 with TRBJ2-4; possible D gene TRBD1, 6 bases. The CDR3 has 14 amino acids. Germline values: CDR1 SGHTA, CDR2 FQGTGA. CDR3 nucleotides: TGTGCCAGCGGCTTTGGGGCAGGGGCCAACATTCAGTACTTC. It codes for CASGFGAGANIQYF.

The chain uses TRBV6-2 or TRBV6-3 and TRBJ1-2; D ambiguous. CDR1 is MNHEY and CDR2 is SVGEGT in the germline V gene. The CDR3 sequence is 13 residues long. The ends were cut back, 6 bases at V and 4 bases at J, with 12 bases in the middle. In DNA, the CDR3 is TGTGCCAGCAGCTTGGACTTGACCTATGGCTACACCTTC. Translation: CASSLDLTYGYTF.

The chain carries TRBV7-3 and TRBJ2-2; no clear D gene. The CDR3 has 15 amino acids. Trimming removed 2 bases from V and 2 bases from J, with 9 bases in between. CDR1 and CDR2 from the germline V gene are SGHTA and FQGTGA. CDR3 sequence (DNA): TGTGCCAGCAGCTTACGGGCGACTAACACCGGGGAGCTGTTTTTT. Translation gives CASSLRATNTGELFF. Combining the CDR3 with reference TRBV7-3 and TRBJ2-2 gives the whole variable domain GAGVSQTPSNKVTEKGKYVELRCDPISGHTALYWYRQSLGQGPEFLIYFQGTGAADDSGLPNDRFFAVRPEGSVSTLKIQRTERGDSAVYLCASSLRATNTGELFFGEGSRLTVL.

This clonotype was found many times. A much larger clone is a single base away; this may be a read error. This chain's CDR3 is CASSQGRDTQYF. As DNA, the CDR3 is TGCGCCAGCAGCCAAGGGAGAGATACGCAGTATTTT. The chain recombines TRBV3-1 with TRBJ2-3; D is possibly TRBD2 (5 bases). The CDR3 has 12 residues. Germline lookup yields CDR1 LGHDT and CDR2 YNNKEL (reference sequence).

The V gene is TRBV9, the J gene TRBJ2-2, with D hard to call. This CDR3 is built from 14 residues. CDR1 and CDR2 from the germline V gene are SGDLS and YYNGEE. V shed 0 bases and J shed 9 bases, with 12 bases lying between them. DNA of the CDR3: TGTGCCAGCAGCGTAGCTTCAGAGCCCCGGGAGCTGTTTTTT. This codes for CASSVASEPRELFF.

This clonotype has only a few counts. The gene calls are TRBV4-1 and TRBJ2-1, with D possibly being TRBD1 (5 bases). V was clipped by 0 bases and J by 5 bases, with 14 bases between them. The length of the CDR3 is 16 residues. Germline V gene sequence: CDR1 MGHRA, CDR2 YSYEKL. The CDR3, as DNA: TGCGCCAGCAGCCAAGAGGCTGGGGCGGTCAACAATGAGCAGTTCTTC. Translating gives CASSQEAGAVNNEQFF.

This clonotype was detected a few times. This chain uses TRBV6-5 with TRBJ2-7; no firm D call. Germline V gene data show CDR1 as MNHEY and CDR2 as SVGAGI. Trimming pared 0 bases from V and 3 bases from J, leaving 12 bases between. The CDR3 has 15 residues. CDR3 in amino acids: CASSYSPRLLYEQYF. As DNA, the CDR3 is TGTGCCAGCAGTTACTCGCCCAGGCTTCTCTACGAGCAGTACTTC.

The chain combines TRBV19 with TRBJ1-6; 9 bases map to TRBD1. V lost 5 bases and J lost 3; bases outside the gene matches: 17. The CDR3 is made up of 20 amino acids. The germline V gene encodes CDR1 LNHDA and CDR2 SQIVND (reference sequence). This CDR3 reads CASSPRLQGAPLLYNSPLHF. The CDR3, as DNA: TGTGCCAGTAGTCCCCGTTTACAGGGGGCACCTTTACTCTATAATTCACCCCTCCACTTT.

There are a few counts of this clonotype. The CDR3 DNA follows: TGTGCCAGCAGCGTAGCGGCCGGGATGAACACCGGGGAGCTGTTTTTT. Translation gives CASSVAAGMNTGELFF. The chain carries TRBV9 and TRBJ2-2; D might be TRBD2 (5 bases). The CDR3 length is 16 residues. V lost 0 bases and J 1 base, leaving 10 bases between the germline ends. The germline CDR1 and CDR2 sequences are SGDLS and YYNGEE. Full variable domain (remainder filled in from reference TRBV9 and TRBJ2-2): DSGVTQTPKHLITATGQRVTLRCSPRSGDLSVYWYQQSLDQGLQFLIQYYNGEERAKGNILERFSAQQFPDLHSELNLSSLELGDSALYFCASSVAAGMNTGELFFGEGSRLTVL.